A single sample gave rise to the 21 T cell receptor beta chains below, sequenced in a study of T cell responses to AZD1222 COVID-19 vaccine. The data were produced by immunoSEQ multiplex PCR, yet TCRdb's version contains in-frame clones alone and is incomplete. The data contain about 150,000 clones, just over 90% of them singletons. The material sequenced was peripheral blood, taken on day 0 of AZD1222 vaccination. The receptors shown here come from an adult in good health.

V is TRBV19 and J is TRBJ2-7; 11 positions agree with TRBD1. The germline V gene has CDR1 LNHDA and CDR2 SQIVND (reference sequence). This CDR3 spans 15 amino acids. J gave up 2 bases and V 9 bases, and 9 bases lay outside the gene matches. The CDR3 here is CASKLGTGGAYEQYF. CDR3 DNA sequence: TGTGCCAGCAAACTCGGGACAGGGGGTGCCTACGAGCAGTACTTC.

The chain couples TRBV11-3 to TRBJ2-7; D is possibly TRBD1 (6 bases). This CDR3 comprises 15 residues. V lost 5 bases and J lost 4, with 18 bases in between. Germline CDR1 SGHNT, CDR2 YENEEA. The CDR3: CASSAATGRGYEQYF. The CDR3 DNA reads TGTGCCAGCAGCGCCGCTACAGGGCGCGGGTACGAGCAGTACTTC.

V and J are TRBV5-1 and TRBJ2-2; 8 positions agree with TRBD1. The germline gives CDR1 SGHRS, CDR2 YFSETQ. The CDR3 length is 16 residues. V trimming: 4 bases; J trimming: 7 bases; junction bases outside the gene matches: 12. The CDR3 bases are TGCGCCAGCAGCCTATGGACAGGGAGGACTATCGGGGAGCTGTTTTTT. Encoded protein: CASSLWTGRTIGELFF.

The V gene is TRBV24-1, the J gene TRBJ1-1; 8 bases match TRBD1. J lost 0 bases, V lost 6 bases, and 5 bases had no gene match. The CDR3 loop spans 15 amino acids. Germline CDR1 is KGHDR and CDR2 is SFDVKD. This CDR3 reads CATSIGQGLNTEAFF. CDR3 coding DNA: TGTGCCACCAGTATTGGACAGGGTTTGAACACTGAAGCTTTCTTT.

The V and J genes are TRBV28 and TRBJ1-5; D ambiguous. The CDR3 is 14 amino acids. Between the trimmed V and J ends, which lost 4 bases and 8 bases, there was a span of 15 bases. From germline, CDR1 is MDHEN and CDR2 SYDVKM. CDR3 in DNA: TGTGCCAGCAGTTCCTGGACGGAGAAGGAGCCCCAGCATTTT. This encodes CASSSWTEKEPQHF.

This chain joins TRBV28 and TRBJ1-4; D call uncertain. The CDR3 extends over 16 amino acids. V lost 2 bases and J 0 bases, leaving 10 bases between the germline ends. The germline gives CDR1 MDHEN, CDR2 SYDVKM. In nucleotides, the CDR3 is TGTGCCAGCAGTTTACCATGGGGTGCAACTAATGAAAAACTGTTTTTT. Its translation is CASSLPWGATNEKLFF.

In its sample, this clone was seen once. This chain joins TRBV5-4 and TRBJ1-2; D unresolved. CDR1 and CDR2 from the germline V gene are SGHNT and YYREEE (reference sequence). Trimming removed 5 bases from V and 8 bases from J, with 19 bases in between. This CDR3 comprises 14 residues. CDR3: CASSQDDRVKGYTF. The CDR3 bases are TGTGCCAGCAGTCAAGACGACCGTGTGAAGGGCTACACCTTC.

This clone appeared once. The CDR3 DNA reads TGTGCCAGCAGCCCACAACCGACAGGGTACAATTCACCCCTCCACTTT. Protein product: CASSPQPTGYNSPLHF. This chain links TRBV9 with TRBJ1-6, with 7 bases fitting TRBD1. In germline, CDR1 is SGDLS, CDR2 YYNGEE. CDR3 length equals 16 residues. The ends lost 4 bases at V and 7 bases at J; junction bases unmatched: 11.

The rearrangement links TRBV6-5 to TRBJ1-2; D is unclear. The CDR3 length is 15 residues. Germline assignment: CDR1 MNHEY and CDR2 SVGAGI. V was trimmed by 6 bases and J by 3 bases, leaving 17 bases between them. CDR3 loop: CASRRKYWEHYGYTF. CDR3 DNA sequence: TGTGCCAGCAGACGCAAGTACTGGGAGCACTATGGCTACACCTTC.

V usage is TRBV5-1 and J usage is TRBJ2-7; the D gene is possibly TRBD1 (6 bases). The CDR3 extends over 12 amino acids. Germline loops: CDR1 SGHRS, CDR2 YFSETQ. Trimming left V 2 bases short and J 3 bases short, with 6 bases between. This CDR3 reads CASSLGGYEQYF. In DNA, the CDR3 is TGCGCCAGCAGCTTAGGGGGCTACGAGCAGTACTTC.

The chain recombines TRBV28 with TRBJ2-7, with 8 bases matching TRBD2. CDR1 MDHEN and CDR2 SYDVKM come from the germline V gene. This CDR3 has 15 amino acids. Unmatched junction bases numbered 4, after V lost 2 bases and J lost 1 base. CDR3 nucleotide sequence: TGTGCCAGCAGTTTAGTGGGACTAGGTTCCTACGAGCAGTACTTC. It specifies CASSLVGLGSYEQYF.

This chain uses TRBV10-2 with TRBJ2-7, with a weak D call TRBD1 (6 bases). Trimming shortened V by 1 base and J by 9 bases, and 16 bases separated the two germline ends. The length of the CDR3 is 14 residues. Looked up from germline, CDR1 is WSHSY and CDR2 is SAAADI. CDR3 in amino acids: CASSELKNGQMQYF. DNA for the CDR3: TGCGCCAGCAGTGAGTTGAAAAATGGACAGATGCAGTACTTC.

The rearrangement uses TRBV28 and TRBJ1-5; no reliable D call. Per the germline V gene, CDR1 is MDHEN and CDR2 is SYDVKM. The CDR3 covers 16 residues. V was clipped by 6 bases and J by 2 bases, with 17 bases between them. The CDR3 sequence is CASRLRVYQGNQPQHF. In DNA, the CDR3 is TGTGCCAGCAGGTTGCGGGTGTATCAAGGCAATCAGCCCCAGCATTTT.

The chain is built from TRBV6-6 and TRBJ1-5; D ambiguous. Germline V CDR1 and CDR2: MNHNY, SVGAGI (reference sequence). The V end was cut by 0 bases, the J end by 3 bases, with 6 bases between. The CDR3 contains 14 residues. The CDR3 region has the DNA TGTGCCAGCAGTTACTCCCAGGTCAATCAGCCCCAGCATTTT. Amino acid sequence: CASSYSQVNQPQHF.

This clone has a single count. The chain joins TRBV28 to TRBJ2-7; possible D gene TRBD2, 5 bases. V was cut by 3 bases and J by 3 bases, with 12 bases left in between. The germline gives CDR1 MDHEN, CDR2 SYDVKM. CDR3 length: 14 amino acids. The DNA of the CDR3 is TGTGCCAGCAGTTTCACCCTCCGGGACTACGAGCAGTACTTC. This sequence encodes CASSFTLRDYEQYF.

This clone was detected once. The chain uses TRBV5-5 and TRBJ2-7, with a tentative D call TRBD1 (6 bases). The CDR3 spans 15 residues. V lost 4 bases and J 2 bases, leaving 16 bases between the germline ends. Germline CDR1 reads SGHKS; CDR2 reads YYEKEE (reference sequence). The DNA for the CDR3 is TGTGCCAGCAGCCCTACCCCAACAGGGCCCTACGAGCAGTACTTC. Its protein is CASSPTPTGPYEQYF.

The V and J genes are TRBV7-9 and TRBJ1-4; D is possibly TRBD1 (5 bases). The germline V gene encodes CDR1 SEHNR and CDR2 FQNEAQ (reference sequence). The V end lost 6 bases, the J end lost 4 bases, and 12 bases lay between the germline ends. The CDR3 runs 14 residues. This CDR3 reads CASSSRQNNEKLFF. The DNA of the CDR3 is TGTGCCAGCAGTTCGCGACAGAATAATGAAAAACTGTTTTTT.

This chain connects TRBV28 to TRBJ2-6, with D tentatively TRBD2 (5 bases). Trimming cost V 3 bases and J 0 bases, with 6 bases left between them. The V gene's germline CDR1 is MDHEN and CDR2 SYDVKM. The CDR3 runs 15 residues. The CDR3: CASSFEGSGANVLTF. DNA of the CDR3: TGTGCCAGCAGTTTTGAGGGCTCTGGGGCCAACGTCCTGACTTTC.

The rearrangement uses TRBV6-5 and TRBJ2-2, with TRBD1 matching over 9 bases. The CDR3 extends over 15 amino acids. Germline V gives CDR1 MNHEY, CDR2 SVGAGI. Trimming took 1 base from V and 13 from J; bases not matched to a gene: 10. CDR3 DNA: TGTGCCAGCAGTTACTATTTCACCGGGACAGGGTGGCTGTTTTTT. As protein: CASSYYFTGTGWLFF.

The chain recombines TRBV29-1 with TRBJ1-1; the match to TRBD1 covers 8 bases. The CDR3 runs to 12 residues. CDR1 is SQVTM and CDR2 is ANQGSEA in the germline V gene. J was trimmed by 7 bases and V by 4 bases; bases with no gene match: 5. The CDR3 nucleotides are TGCAGCGTTGTTGTAGGGACAGGTGAAGCTTTCTTT. Its translation: CSVVVGTGEAFF.

The J gene is TRBJ2-2, the V gene TRBV10-3; 11 positions agree with TRBD1. The germline gives CDR1 ENHRY, CDR2 SYGVKD. The V segment lost 4 bases and the J segment 3 bases; nucleotides outside the gene matches: 4. CDR3 length: 16 residues. CDR3 protein: CAISGTGGSDTGELFF. The DNA of the CDR3 is TGTGCCATCAGTGGGACAGGGGGCTCCGACACCGGGGAGCTGTTTTTT.